Below, one TCR beta chain is given with its context. The V gene's germline CDR1 is SGDLS and CDR2 YYNGEE. CDR3 size: 15 residues. Trimming left V 3 bases short and J 0 bases short, with 12 bases between. The data derive from a study of blood T cell repertoires in COVID-19. Method: immunoSEQ multiplex PCR; TCRdb's copy keeps in-frame clones and lacks some. Of around 170,000 clones listed, approximately 80% are singletons. This receptor was obtained from a man aged 45-60 years who had recovered from COVID-19. Sequenced sample: PBMCs or T cells enriched from blood (not recorded which). The rearrangement uses TRBV9 and TRBJ1-1, with D possibly matching TRBD1 (6 bases). Written as DNA, the CDR3 is TGTGCCAGCAGCGCCCGGGACACGCTGAACACTGAAGCTTTCTTT. Residues: CASSARDTLNTEAFF.